The sequence of this T cell receptor beta chain was determined in a study of CD8+ T cells in alopecia areata. CD4+ lymphocytes from about five patients underwent sorting into CD25+CD127- populations. After isolation, RNA underwent reverse transcription to generate cDNA as the sequencing template. Data came from immunoSEQ multiplex PCR; TCRdb stores just in-frame clones and leaves some out. Altogether about 37,000 clones are present, around 57% being singletons, with the ten largest covering more than 1.5%. Germline V lookup: CDR1 SGHTA, CDR2 FQGNSA. The junction had 6 bases not matched to a gene; V was cut back by 0 bases and J by 3 bases. The CDR3 spans 16 residues.

V and J are TRBV7-2 and TRBJ2-7; 9 bases map to TRBD1. The TCR comes from a human donor with alopecia areata. The sequencing input was CD4+ Tregs sorted from blood. The CDR3 loop is CASSLATGGRSYEQYF. The CDR3 DNA reads as TGTGCCAGCAGCTTAGCCACAGGGGGCAGAAGCTACGAGCAGTACTTC.